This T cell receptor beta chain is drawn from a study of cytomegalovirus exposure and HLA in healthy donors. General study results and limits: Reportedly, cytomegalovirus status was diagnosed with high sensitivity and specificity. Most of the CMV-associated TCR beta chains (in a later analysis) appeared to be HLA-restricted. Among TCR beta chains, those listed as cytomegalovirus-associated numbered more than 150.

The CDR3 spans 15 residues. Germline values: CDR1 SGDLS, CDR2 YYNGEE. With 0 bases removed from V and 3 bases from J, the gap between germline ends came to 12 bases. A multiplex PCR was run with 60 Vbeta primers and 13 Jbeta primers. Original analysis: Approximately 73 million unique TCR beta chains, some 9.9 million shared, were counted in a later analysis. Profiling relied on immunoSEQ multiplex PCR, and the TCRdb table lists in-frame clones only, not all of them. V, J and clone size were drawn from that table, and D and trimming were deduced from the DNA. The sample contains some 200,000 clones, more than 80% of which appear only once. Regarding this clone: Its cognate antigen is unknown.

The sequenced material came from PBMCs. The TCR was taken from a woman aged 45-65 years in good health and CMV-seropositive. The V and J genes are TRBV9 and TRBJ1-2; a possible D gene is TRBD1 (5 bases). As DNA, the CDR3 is TGTGCCAGCAGCGTAGACGGCAGGGTGGACTATGGCTACACCTTC. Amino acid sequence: CASSVDGRVDYGYTF.